These 27 T cell receptor beta chains share one sample of origin, sequenced in a study of T cells in Graves' hyperthyroidism and ophthalmopathy. TCR beta CDR3 region amplification was performed from RNA transcripts. Carried out on the TCR CDR3, a first-round RT-PCR used the HTBI primer set. TCRdb reprocessed the multiplex PCR reads with MiXCR, giving one entry per CDR3 protein. The sample consists of a few hundred thousand distinct CDR3 sequences, approximately 15% of them appearing once. Sequencing input: blood. These receptors were taken from a young woman with Graves' hyperthyroidism.

This clonotype has ten or more counts. The chain couples TRBV27 to TRBJ2-1, with 10 bases matching TRBD2. This CDR3 comprises 15 residues. V lost 2 bases to trimming and J lost 10 bases; unmatched junction nucleotides: 8. In germline, CDR1 is MNHEY, CDR2 SMNVEV (reference sequence). The CDR3 spells CASSLGASGRDEQFF. DNA of the CDR3: TGTGCCAGCAGTTTAGGGGCTAGCGGGAGAGACGAGCAGTTCTTC.

The J gene is TRBJ2-7, the V gene TRBV19; D possibly corresponds to TRBD2 (5 bases). Germline loops: CDR1 LNHDA, CDR2 SQIVND (reference sequence). The CDR3 has 14 amino acids. Trimming took off 1 base at V and 2 bases at J, with 9 bases between the two ends. CDR3 region: CASSIAGSPYEQYF. CDR3 bases: TGTGCCAGTAGTATAGCGGGAAGCCCCTACGAGCAGTACTTC.

This clonotype was observed at least ten times. The chain employs TRBV7-9 and TRBJ2-1; no definite D call. Per the germline V gene, CDR1 is SEHNR and CDR2 is FQNEAQ (reference sequence). Trimming shortened V by 3 bases and J by 7 bases, and 19 bases separated the two germline ends. CDR3 length: 16 residues. CDR3 sequence reads: CASSLSGEIPTNEQFF. The CDR3 DNA follows: TGTGCCAGCAGCTTGTCAGGCGAGATCCCTACGAATGAGCAGTTCTTC.

This clonotype was observed at least ten times. J is TRBJ2-3 and V is TRBV12-3 or TRBV12-4; no clear D gene. Trimming shortened V by 8 bases and J by 4 bases, and 7 bases separated the two germline ends. The CDR3 is made up of 11 amino acids. The CDR3 is CASGSADTQYF. The CDR3 DNA follows: TGTGCCAGCGGCTCGGCAGATACGCAGTATTTT.

The gene calls are TRBV11-2 and TRBJ2-3, with 11 bases that match TRBD2. After removal of 5 bases from V and 3 bases from J, the junction contained 4 bases not matched to a gene. Germline loops: CDR1 SGHAT, CDR2 FQNNGV. The length of the CDR3 is 15 residues. CDR3 DNA sequence: TGTGCCAGCAGCGGTCGGACTAGCGGGACAGATACGCAGTATTTT. Translating gives CASSGRTSGTDTQYF.

There are a few counts of this clonotype. The rearrangement uses TRBV5-1 and TRBJ1-2; D is possibly TRBD1 (6 bases). The CDR3 is 14 amino acids. V dropped 4 bases and J dropped 3 bases, with 13 bases sitting between them. CDR1 and CDR2 (germline): SGHRS, YFSETQ. As DNA, the CDR3 is TGCGCCAGCAGCAATACAGGGATTGACTATGGCTACACCTTC. It yields the protein CASSNTGIDYGYTF. Full variable domain (remainder filled in from reference TRBV5-1 and TRBJ1-2): KAGVTQTPRYLIKTRGQQVTLSCSPISGHRSVSWYQQTPGQGLQFLFEYFSETQRNKGNFPGRFSGRQFSNSRSEMNVSTLELGDSALYLCASSNTGIDYGYTFGSGTRLTVV.

This chain uses TRBV20-1 with TRBJ1-4, with 8 bases fitting TRBD1. V was pared by 4 bases and J by 5 bases, with 6 bases of the junction left unmatched. Germline assignment: CDR1 DFQATT and CDR2 SNEGSKA (reference sequence). CDR3 length: 14 residues. The DNA of the CDR3 is TGCAGTGCTATCCCGGACAGGGTGAATGAAAAACTGTTTTTT. It specifies CSAIPDRVNEKLFF.

This clonotype was seen a handful of times. The V gene is TRBV6-1, the J gene TRBJ2-7; TRBD1 matches at 10 bases. Germline lookup yields CDR1 MNHNS and CDR2 SASEGT. The CDR3 covers 15 residues. Germline trimming cut 6 bases from V and 3 bases from J; bases unmatched to any gene: 8. In nucleotides, the CDR3 is TGTGCCAGCAGCCCTGGACAGGGGGGCGACTACGAGCAGTACTTC. Protein product: CASSPGQGGDYEQYF.

Many counts were recorded for this clonotype. Just one base apart from a much larger clone, this may be a read error. V gene TRBV28 combines with J gene TRBJ1-2; D is uncertain. Germline values: CDR1 MDHEN, CDR2 SYDVKM. The length of the CDR3 is 15 residues. Trimming left V 2 bases short and J 2 bases short, with 12 bases between. The chain's CDR3 is CASSLPQQINYGYTF. CDR3 nucleotide sequence: TGTGCCAGCAGTTTACCGCAACAGATCAACTATGGCTACACCTTC.

There are many counts of this clonotype. The chain links TRBV5-1 to TRBJ1-5; D not certain. The CDR3 spans 15 residues. Between the trimmed V and J ends, which lost 4 bases and 4 bases, there was a span of 15 bases. Germline CDR1 SGHRS, CDR2 YFSETQ. The CDR3 DNA follows: TGCGCCAGCAGCCTGGGCGCAGGACTGAATCAGCCCCAGCATTTT. It specifies CASSLGAGLNQPQHF.

This clonotype was seen at least ten times. This rearrangement joins TRBV11-1 to TRBJ2-1, with D unclear. In germline, CDR1 is SGHAT, CDR2 FQDESV (reference sequence). Trimming took off 5 bases at V and 10 bases at J, with 18 bases between the two ends. The CDR3 is 14 residues long. The CDR3 nucleotides read TGTGCCAGCAGCCACCTAGATCGGTCGCCCGAGCAGTTCTTC. This encodes CASSHLDRSPEQFF.

This chain connects TRBV28 to TRBJ2-3; 15 bases match TRBD2. CDR1 MDHEN and CDR2 SYDVKM come from the germline V gene. CDR3 length: 16 residues. V shed 5 bases, J shed 5 bases, and the junction held 5 bases outside the gene matches. CDR3 protein: CASSGRTSGRVDTQYF. The CDR3 DNA follows: TGTGCCAGCAGTGGACGGACTAGCGGGAGGGTAGATACGCAGTATTTT.

This clonotype was seen only a few times. This chain uses TRBV12-3 or TRBV12-4 with TRBJ2-6; 7 bases agree with TRBD1. The CDR3 runs 17 residues. J lost 1 base, V lost 3 bases, and 6 bases had no gene match. The CDR3 here is CASSFSGQASGANVLTF. The CDR3, as DNA: TGTGCCAGCAGTTTTTCTGGACAGGCTTCTGGGGCCAACGTCCTGACTTTC.

The genes are TRBV7-9 and TRBJ2-1; 7 bases line up with TRBD1. Germline CDR1 is SEHNR and CDR2 is FQNEAQ (reference sequence). J lost 5 bases, V lost 4 bases, and 17 bases had no gene match. The CDR3 has 18 amino acids. The CDR3 spells CASSSSPVRGHTHNEQFF. For the CDR3, the DNA is TGTGCCAGCAGCTCGTCACCCGTGAGGGGGCACACACACAATGAGCAGTTCTTC.

This clonotype was counted many times. The CDR3 loop reads CASSSEGWSGNNPYNEQFF. The CDR3 DNA reads TGTGCCAGCAGCTCCGAGGGGTGGAGCGGGAACAACCCCTACAATGAGCAGTTCTTC. The chain combines TRBV7-8 with TRBJ2-1; 7 bases agree with TRBD2. The CDR3 contains 19 residues. J lost 2 bases, V lost 4 bases, and 17 bases had no gene match. Germline V gene data show CDR1 as SGHVS and CDR2 as FQNEAQ.

This clonotype has at least ten counts. This CDR3 reads CASSQDSGGGSYEQYF. In DNA, the CDR3 is TGTGCCAGCAGCCAAGACTCCGGAGGGGGCTCCTACGAGCAGTACTTC. The rearrangement uses TRBV4-2 and TRBJ2-7; D might be TRBD1 or TRBD2, each matching 6 bases. Germline values: CDR1 LGHNA, CDR2 YNFKEQ. This CDR3 spans 16 amino acids. The V and J ends lost 0 bases and 0 bases respectively, with 12 bases between them.

About this clonotype: A much larger clonotype is one base distant, so this may be a read error. The chain is built from TRBV11-2 and TRBJ2-1; 8 bases are shared with TRBD2. The DNA end is more similar to TRBJ2-7, so the J call may be wrong. The CDR3 loop spans 16 amino acids. Germline V gene sequence: CDR1 SGHAT, CDR2 FQNNGV. As DNA, the CDR3 is TGTGCCAGCAGCTTAGCCGCGGGAGGCCGTTACAATGAGCAGTACTTC. It yields the protein CASSLAAGGRYNEQYF.

In its sample, this clonotype was seen a few times. V gene TRBV20-1 combines with J gene TRBJ1-4; 7 nucleotides agree with TRBD1. The CDR3 runs to 12 residues. CDR1 DFQATT and CDR2 SNEGSKA come from the germline V gene (reference sequence). DNA of the CDR3: TGCAGCGGGGCAGGGGGAAATGAAAAACTGTTTTTT. Protein: CSGAGGNEKLFF.

In the case of this clonotype: A single base separates this from a much larger clone, so it may be a read error. CDR3 nucleotide sequence: TGCAGTGCTAGAGAGGGCTTGCCCCAAGAGACCCAGTACTTC. Translating gives CSAREGLPQETQYF. The rearrangement joins TRBV20-1 to TRBJ2-5; D remains ambiguous. V lost 0 bases, J lost 1 base, and 9 bases lay in between. The CDR3 has 14 amino acids. The germline V gene encodes CDR1 DFQATT and CDR2 SNEGSKA (reference sequence).

The sample holds a few counts of this clonotype. A much larger clone lies one base from this, so it may be a read error. The genes are TRBV29-1 and TRBJ1-2; D is ambiguous. The CDR3 length is 10 residues. The germline CDR1 and CDR2 sequences are SQVTM and ANQGSEA. This chain's CDR3 is CSVTEDGHTF. DNA of the CDR3: TGCAGCGTCACAGAAGATGGCCACACCTTC.

This clonotype was recorded many times. The chain joins TRBV2 to TRBJ1-1; D gene uncertain. This CDR3 spans 13 amino acids. V was shortened by 3 bases and J by 4 bases, with 9 bases between the two germline ends. The germline V gene has CDR1 SNHLY and CDR2 FYNNEI. The DNA of the CDR3 is TGTGCCAGCAGTGATATAGGGCCCACTGAAGCTTTCTTT. Its protein product is CASSDIGPTEAFF.

This clonotype was picked up many times. The chain carries TRBV6-1 and TRBJ1-2; weak D call: TRBD1 (6 bases). This CDR3 has 15 amino acids. CDR1 is MNHNS and CDR2 is SASEGT in the germline V gene. The germline V and J ends were trimmed by 4 bases and 0 bases, with 12 bases remaining between them. The CDR3: CASSARQASNYGYTF. In nucleotides, the CDR3 is TGTGCCAGCAGTGCCAGACAGGCCTCTAACTATGGCTACACCTTC.

The chain has TRBV6-1 and TRBJ2-1; tentative D call: TRBD1 (6 bases). V dropped 5 bases and J dropped 7 bases, with 12 bases sitting between them. Germline V gene lookup returns CDR1 MNHNS and CDR2 SASEGT. The CDR3 sequence is 13 residues long. The CDR3: CASSLYQGNEQFF. CDR3 coding DNA: TGTGCCAGCAGTCTATACCAGGGGAATGAGCAGTTCTTC.

This clonotype was picked up many times. The chain combines TRBV29-1 with TRBJ2-1, with 8 bases matching TRBD2. V lost 6 bases and J lost 5; bases outside the gene matches: 6. Germline lookup yields CDR1 SQVTM and CDR2 ANQGSEA. CDR3 length: 13 amino acids. Here the CDR3 reads CSVTGTRHNEQFF. In DNA, the CDR3 is TGCAGCGTAACCGGGACTAGACACAATGAGCAGTTCTTC.

The table lists this clonotype with a few counts. CDR3 coding DNA: TGTGCCAGCAGCTTGCCTCAGGGGGGTAAGGCCTACGAGCAGTACTTC. It codes for CASSLPQGGKAYEQYF. The V gene is TRBV7-8, the J gene TRBJ2-7; D is possibly TRBD1 (7 bases). The CDR3 sequence is 16 residues long. CDR1 SGHVS and CDR2 FQNEAQ come from the germline V gene. Deletions cut 3 bases from V and 2 bases from J, with 17 bases between.

This clonotype showed up many times. The chain employs TRBV2 and TRBJ1-6, with TRBD1 identical over 7 bases. This CDR3 has 15 amino acids. V lost 5 bases, J lost 7 bases, and 8 bases stayed unmatched. The germline CDR1 and CDR2 sequences are SNHLY and FYNNEI. CDR3 residues: CASSLSLTGNSPLHF. CDR3 sequence (DNA): TGTGCCAGCAGTCTCTCCCTGACAGGGAATTCACCCCTCCACTTT. Using reference TRBV2 and TRBJ1-6 for the parts outside the CDR3, the full variable domain is EPEVTQTPSHQVTQMGQEVILRCVPISNHLYFYWYRQILGQKVEFLVSFYNNEISEKSEIFDDQFSVERPDGSNFTLKIRSTKLEDSAMYFCASSLSLTGNSPLHFGNGTRLTVT.

There are many counts of this clonotype. This rearrangement joins TRBV7-2 to TRBJ2-3; the D gene is possibly TRBD1 (7 bases). The V gene's germline CDR1 is SGHTA and CDR2 FQGNSA. V was shortened by 7 bases and J by 1 base, with 15 bases between the two germline ends. The CDR3 has 15 residues. The CDR3 region is CASTQGDFRTDTQYF. Here the CDR3 DNA reads TGTGCCAGCACCCAGGGGGACTTCCGCACAGATACGCAGTATTTT. Combining the CDR3 with reference TRBV7-2 and TRBJ2-3 gives the whole variable domain GAGVSQSPSNKVTEKGKDVELRCDPISGHTALYWYRQSLGQGLEFLIYFQGNSAPDKSGLPSDRFSAERTGGSVSTLTIQRTQQEDSAVYLCASTQGDFRTDTQYFGPGTRLTVL.